The 25 T cell receptor beta chains reported below all come from one sample, sequenced in a study of naive and memory T cell subsets (dated by TCRdb to the late 2010s). A robust, sensitive protocol for the amplification, sequencing and analysis of TCRs was described in the study, in which 3' ligation of a UMI-containing oligonucleotide to TCR cDNA was used. The library was built by means of 5' RACE. The listed sequencing device is Illumina MiSeq. The ligated cDNA was amplified in four rounds of PCR with nested alpha and beta constant region primers together with the SP2 primer. The public reads were run again by TCRdb, first through fastp at Q25 and then through MiXCR, and only productive beta chains were kept. Every entry covers one CDR3 protein and lists the most common genes and DNA from its rows. For this sample the table gives roughly 62,000 distinct CDR3 sequences, of which approximately 7.2% were detected only once. Almost 10% of the sample belongs to the ten largest clones.

These receptors came from a male donor in good health.

This clonotype occurred many times. This chain joins TRBV28 and TRBJ2-1; TRBD1 aligns across 11 bases. There are 15 residues in the CDR3. The germline CDR1 and CDR2 sequences are MDHEN and SYDVKM. The V segment lost 1 base and the J segment 7 bases; nucleotides outside the gene matches: 3. CDR3 DNA: TGTGCCAGCAGTTTATTGGGACAGGGGGTAAATGAGCAGTTCTTC. This codes for CASSLLGQGVNEQFF.

In its sample, this clonotype was seen many times. The V gene is TRBV12-3 or TRBV12-4, the J gene TRBJ1-4; 7 nucleotides match TRBD1. There are 14 residues in the CDR3. V lost 6 bases and J lost 8; bases outside the gene matches: 9. Written as DNA, the CDR3 is TGTGCCAGCAGCTCAGGGGGTTCGTCGGAAAAACTGTTTTTT. Translating it yields CASSSGGSSEKLFF.

CDR3 region: CSGRLGDTEAFF. The CDR3 DNA reads TGCAGCGGGCGGCTGGGGGACACTGAAGCTTTCTTT. This chain connects TRBV29-1 to TRBJ1-1; a weak D match, TRBD1 (5 bases). The CDR3 loop spans 12 amino acids. Germline V gives CDR1 SQVTM, CDR2 ANQGSEA. The germline V and J ends were trimmed by 7 bases and 3 bases, with 12 bases remaining between them.

V usage is TRBV19 and J usage is TRBJ2-1; TRBD1 aligns across 9 bases. After removal of 5 bases from V and 5 bases from J, the junction contained 7 bases not matched to a gene. This CDR3 is built from 15 residues. CDR1 is LNHDA, CDR2 SQIVND, per germline (reference sequence). This CDR3 reads CASSAPGQGNNEQFF. DNA for the CDR3: TGTGCCAGTAGTGCCCCGGGACAGGGTAACAATGAGCAGTTCTTC.

This clonotype occurred a few times. This sequence joins TRBV6-4 and TRBJ2-1, with 14 bases aligning to TRBD2. Germline trimming cut 3 bases from V and 9 bases from J; bases unmatched to any gene: 7. This CDR3 spans 16 amino acids. Germline V gene lookup returns CDR1 MRHNA and CDR2 SNTAGT. The CDR3 reads CASSEGTSGRGAEQFF. Written as DNA, the CDR3 is TGTGCCAGCAGTGAAGGGACTAGCGGGAGAGGTGCTGAGCAGTTCTTC.

This clonotype was found many times. The chain is built from TRBV5-1 and TRBJ2-1, with no clear D. This CDR3 spans 15 amino acids. The germline gives CDR1 SGHRS, CDR2 YFSETQ. The V and J ends lost 4 bases and 1 base respectively, with 12 bases between them. This CDR3 is CASSPWFSSYNEQFF. CDR3 sequence (DNA): TGCGCCAGCAGCCCTTGGTTTAGTTCCTACAATGAGCAGTTCTTC.

This clonotype has a count of ten or more. The chain carries TRBV5-8 and TRBJ2-5; no reliable D call. With 0 bases removed from V and 1 base from J, the gap between germline ends came to 7 bases. Germline V gives CDR1 SGHTS, CDR2 YDEGEE. This CDR3 is built from 14 residues. The CDR3 bases are TGTGCCAGCAGCTTGGTGATACTCCAAGAGACCCAGTACTTC. Amino acids: CASSLVILQETQYF.

This rearrangement joins TRBV6-1 to TRBJ1-2; D gene uncertain. Germline-derived CDR1 and CDR2 are MNHNS and SASEGT. The CDR3 has 12 amino acids. V lost 10 bases and J lost 4, with 13 bases in between. The CDR3 loop reads CAIPGVVYGYTF. In DNA, the CDR3 is TGTGCCATCCCCGGGGTTGTCTATGGCTACACCTTC.

There are a few counts of this clonotype. The gene calls are TRBV12-3 or TRBV12-4 and TRBJ1-1, with D unresolved. This CDR3 region has 13 residues. Between the trimmed V and J ends, which lost 8 bases and 0 bases, there was a span of 10 bases. Here the CDR3 DNA reads TGTGCCAGCCTAGTGACCATGAACACTGAAGCTTTCTTT. This encodes CASLVTMNTEAFF.

The J gene is TRBJ2-1, the V gene TRBV19, with TRBD2 as a possible D gene (6 bases). The V and J ends lost 7 bases and 10 bases respectively, with 14 bases between them. Germline assignment: CDR1 LNHDA and CDR2 SQIVND (reference sequence). The CDR3 is 12 residues long. Here the CDR3 DNA reads TGTGCCAGTACCTTGGAGGGGAAAGAGCAGTTCTTC. The encoded protein is CASTLEGKEQFF.

This clonotype appeared many times. The V and J genes are TRBV11-3 and TRBJ1-5; maybe TRBD1 (6 bases). CDR3 length: 15 residues. From germline, CDR1 is SGHNT and CDR2 YENEEA. The CDR3 region has the DNA TGTGCGAGGGGGACGACGAAATCGAGCAATCAGCCCCAGCATTTT. Amino acids: CARGTTKSSNQPQHF.

This clonotype was recorded many times. At one boundary the junction diverges from the germline segment, which might be a read error. Written as DNA, the CDR3 is TGTGCCAGCAGCCTAGCGGGGTCAGATGAGCAGTTCTTC. Translation: CASSLAGSDEQFF. The chain carries TRBV7-7 and TRBJ2-1; TRBD2 matches 9 bases. CDR3 length: 13 amino acids. CDR1 and CDR2 (germline): SSHAT, FNYEAQ (reference sequence).

This clonotype was seen a handful of times. The chain combines TRBV9 with TRBJ1-3; D is perhaps TRBD1 (5 bases). Germline-derived CDR1 and CDR2 are SGDLS and YYNGEE. The CDR3 contains 16 residues. Trimming took off 0 bases at V and 0 bases at J, with 10 bases between the two ends. For the CDR3, the DNA is TGTGCCAGCAGCGTAGGAGGCAGGGCCTCTGGAAACACCATATATTTT. Translating it yields CASSVGGRASGNTIYF.

This clonotype was counted between two and nine times. The CDR3 sequence: CASSTTQGADFPGTDTQYF. CDR3 DNA sequence: TGTGCCAGCAGCACCACTCAGGGGGCGGATTTTCCCGGCACAGATACGCAGTATTTT. The rearrangement links TRBV6-6 to TRBJ2-3; 8 bases map to TRBD1. The CDR3 covers 19 residues. CDR1 and CDR2 from the germline V gene are MNHNY and SVGAGI (reference sequence). J gave up 1 base and V 6 bases, and 18 bases lay outside the gene matches.

This clonotype was detected only a few times. This chain joins TRBV3-1 and TRBJ1-5; no reliable D call. This CDR3 has 14 amino acids. Per the germline V gene, CDR1 is LGHDT and CDR2 is YNNKEL (reference sequence). The V gene lost 1 base and the J gene lost 0 bases, with 4 bases spanning the gap. CDR3 loop: CASSQGVSNQPQHF. CDR3 nucleotide sequence: TGTGCCAGCAGCCAAGGAGTTAGCAATCAGCCCCAGCATTTT. The full variable domain, completed using reference TRBV3-1 and TRBJ1-5, is DTAVSQTPKYLVTQMGNDKSIKCEQNLGHDTMYWYKQDSKKFLKIMFSYNNKELIINETVPNRFSPKSPDKAHLNLHINSLELGDSAVYFCASSQGVSNQPQHFGDGTRLSIL.

In regard to this clonotype: A much larger clone lies a single base off, so this may be a read error. The rearrangement joins TRBV11-3 to TRBJ2-1; 9 bases line up with TRBD2. Germline lookup yields CDR1 SGHNT and CDR2 YENEEA. The CDR3 length is 15 residues. CDR3 protein: CASSLTSGAYNEQSF. CDR3 DNA: TGTGCCAGCAGCCTGACTAGCGGAGCATACAATGAGCAGTCCTTC.

This clonotype was seen ten or more times. V usage is TRBV4-1 and J usage is TRBJ2-3; D remains ambiguous. Germline loops: CDR1 MGHRA, CDR2 YSYEKL. With 0 bases removed from V and 1 base from J, the gap between germline ends came to 11 bases. The CDR3 consists of 16 residues. CDR3: CASSQDHQRGTDTQYF. The DNA for the CDR3 is TGCGCCAGCAGCCAAGATCACCAGAGAGGCACAGATACGCAGTATTTT.

This clonotype was seen ten or more times. V usage is TRBV6-1 and J usage is TRBJ2-1; 14 bases are a match to TRBD2. Germline V gene data show CDR1 as MNHNS and CDR2 as SASEGT. This CDR3 spans 16 amino acids. The trim removed 2 bases at V and 8 bases at J, leaving 5 bases unmatched. The CDR3 coding sequence is TGTGCCAGCAGTGAACGGGGGACTAGCGGGAGACATGAGCAGTTCTTC. Translation: CASSERGTSGRHEQFF.

The sample holds many counts of this clonotype. The chain joins TRBV20-1 to TRBJ1-1; D gene ambiguous. Germline V gene data show CDR1 as DFQATT and CDR2 as SNEGSKA (reference sequence). This CDR3 is 11 amino acids long. V lost 1 base and J lost 10, with 10 bases in between. Written as DNA, the CDR3 is TGCAGTGCTAGAGGAGGTCCCGGAGCTTTCTTT. It is translated as CSARGGPGAFF.

This clonotype was seen a handful of times. This rearrangement joins TRBV19 to TRBJ2-1; 9 positions match TRBD2. V shed 7 bases, J shed 3 bases, and the junction held 10 bases outside the gene matches. Germline CDR1 reads LNHDA; CDR2 reads SQIVND (reference sequence). The CDR3 contains 16 residues. The CDR3 is CASKLFAGGDYNEQFF. DNA for the CDR3: TGTGCCAGTAAGTTATTCGCGGGAGGGGACTACAATGAGCAGTTCTTC.

This clonotype came up a few times. V is TRBV13 and J is TRBJ1-2; D not resolved. Trimming pared 5 bases from V and 0 bases from J, leaving 7 bases between. CDR3 length: 13 amino acids. The germline CDR1 and CDR2 sequences are PRHDT and FYEKMQ (reference sequence). CDR3 nucleotide sequence: TGTGCCAGCAGCACGGGGACTAACTATGGCTACACCTTC. This gives the protein CASSTGTNYGYTF.

This clonotype was detected many times. The V call is TRBV29-1, the J call TRBJ2-7; D is perhaps TRBD1 or TRBD2 (5 bases each). The germline V gene has CDR1 SQVTM and CDR2 ANQGSEA. CDR3 length: 13 amino acids. V lost 6 bases to trimming and J lost 0 bases, with 12 bases between them. DNA of the CDR3: TGCAGCGTGTCTGGGGGTACCTCCTACGAGCAGTACTTC. Translated: CSVSGGTSYEQYF.

This clonotype showed up many times. The chain links TRBV6-1 to TRBJ2-5; TRBD2 aligns across 14 bases. Trimming took 4 bases from V and 4 from J; bases not matched to a gene: 2. This CDR3 is built from 15 residues. Per the germline V gene, CDR1 is MNHNS and CDR2 is SASEGT. The CDR3 loop reads CASSGLAGGPETQYF. The DNA for the CDR3 is TGTGCCAGCAGTGGACTAGCGGGGGGGCCAGAGACCCAGTACTTC.

In this sample, this clonotype turned up many times. The chain combines TRBV20-1 with TRBJ2-1, with TRBD2 matching 11 bases. V lost 2 bases and J lost 0; bases outside the gene matches: 3. Germline CDR1 is DFQATT and CDR2 is SNEGSKA (reference sequence). This CDR3 comprises 16 residues. The CDR3 DNA is TGCAGTGCTAGACTAGCGGGGGGAAGCTCCTACAATGAGCAGTTCTTC. Its protein product is CSARLAGGSSYNEQFF.

The table lists this clonotype with many counts. CDR3 coding DNA: TGTGCCAGCAGCTTAGCCGCAGGACCGAGAGTAATCCAAGAGACCCAGTACTTC. Translation gives CASSLAAGPRVIQETQYF. The chain uses TRBV7-8 and TRBJ2-5; D not certain. The CDR3 covers 18 residues. Germline V gene lookup returns CDR1 SGHVS and CDR2 FQNEAQ. Deletions cut 0 bases from V and 1 base from J, with 18 bases between.